A single sample is the source of the 27 T cell receptor beta chains below, sequenced in a study of blood T cell repertoires in COVID-19. Some clones are missing from TCRdb's copy, which holds only in-frame ones; the method was immunoSEQ multiplex PCR. Here the sample spans 160,000 or so clones, 82% being singletons. The source material was peripheral blood. These receptors came from a woman in her 70s with acute or convalescent COVID-19.

The V call is TRBV6-1, the J call TRBJ1-6; 8 nucleotides align to TRBD1. CDR3 length: 15 residues. V lost 2 bases to trimming and J lost 10 bases; unmatched junction nucleotides: 7. Germline loops: CDR1 MNHNS, CDR2 SASEGT. The CDR3 loop reads CASSELDRAGSPLHF. The DNA for the CDR3 is TGTGCCAGCAGTGAATTGGACAGGGCGGGCTCACCCCTCCACTTT.

The chain employs TRBV7-2 and TRBJ1-5; tentative D call: TRBD1 (6 bases). V was pared by 5 bases and J by 1 base, with 9 bases between. The CDR3 is made up of 14 amino acids. Per the germline V gene, CDR1 is SGHTA and CDR2 is FQGNSA. CDR3 region: CASSPQGSNQPQHF. The CDR3 DNA reads TGTGCCAGCAGCCCGCAGGGGAGCAATCAGCCCCAGCATTTT.

This clone was counted between two and nine times. This chain joins TRBV5-6 and TRBJ2-3; 8 bases align to TRBD2. CDR3 length: 16 amino acids. Per germline, CDR1 SGHDT and CDR2 YYEEEE. Losses at the gene ends were 2 bases for V and 2 bases for J; bases not matched to a gene: 7. CDR3 protein: CASSLRSGGLTDTQYF. The CDR3 DNA reads TGTGCCAGCAGCTTAAGGAGCGGGGGCCTCACAGATACGCAGTATTTT.

The chain carries TRBV27 and TRBJ2-7; TRBD1 matches 7 bases. The CDR3 is made up of 13 amino acids. V lost 1 base, J lost 5 bases, and 2 bases stayed unmatched. Looked up from germline, CDR1 is MNHEY and CDR2 is SMNVEV (reference sequence). CDR3 sequence: CASSLWDSDEQYF. Written as DNA, the CDR3 is TGTGCCAGCAGTTTATGGGACAGTGACGAGCAGTACTTC.

The rearrangement joins TRBV29-1 to TRBJ1-2, with D maybe TRBD1 (6 bases). CDR1 SQVTM and CDR2 ANQGSEA come from the germline V gene. The length of the CDR3 is 13 residues. V lost 4 bases and J 4 bases, leaving 13 bases between the germline ends. The CDR3 here is CSVAAGVAYGYTF. CDR3 coding DNA: TGCAGCGTTGCTGCAGGGGTGGCCTATGGCTACACCTTC. The full variable domain, with the rest looked up from reference TRBV29-1 and TRBJ1-2, is SAVISQKPSRDICQRGTSLTIQCQVDSQVTMMFWYRQQPGQSLTLIATANQGSEATYESGFVIDKFPISRPNLTFSTLTVSNMSPEDSSIYLCSVAAGVAYGYTFGSGTRLTVV.

V is TRBV10-1 and J is TRBJ2-1; 13 nucleotides agree with TRBD2. Germline V gene data show CDR1 as WNHNN and CDR2 as SYGVQD (reference sequence). The junction had 5 bases not matched to a gene; V was cut back by 4 bases and J by 5 bases. CDR3 length equals 16 residues. The CDR3 nucleotides read TGCGCCAGCAGTGGGACTAGCGGGAGTTTGAACAATGAGCAGTTCTTC. This gives the protein CASSGTSGSLNNEQFF.

This clone occurred once. The chain recombines TRBV4-3 with TRBJ2-3; the match to TRBD2 covers 7 bases. The V and J ends lost 0 bases and 7 bases, in that order; junction bases with no gene match: 10. CDR3 size: 16 residues. Per germline, CDR1 LGHNA and CDR2 YSLEER. This CDR3 reads CASSQDRTSGVNTQYF. CDR3 nucleotide sequence: TGCGCCAGCAGCCAAGATCGGACCAGCGGGGTAAATACGCAGTATTTT.

The gene calls are TRBV18 and TRBJ1-1; D gene ambiguous. The CDR3 loop spans 14 amino acids. Germline values: CDR1 KGHSH, CDR2 LQKENI. Trimming removed 3 bases from V and 6 bases from J, with 14 bases in between. The CDR3 nucleotides are TGTGCCAGCTCACCCGAAGTCAGGTCGCCTGAAGCTTTCTTT. It specifies CASSPEVRSPEAFF. The complete variable domain, with remaining parts taken from reference TRBV18 and TRBJ1-1, reads NAGVMQNPRHLVRRRGQEARLRCSPMKGHSHVYWYRQLPEEGLKFMVYLQKENIIDESGMPKERFSAEFPKEGPSILRIQQVVRGDSAAYFCASSPEVRSPEAFFGQGTRLTVV.

The chain joins TRBV19 to TRBJ1-1; possibly TRBD1 for D (6 bases). CDR3 length: 15 amino acids. Between the trimmed V and J ends, which lost 6 bases and 1 base, there was a span of 15 bases. Germline-derived CDR1 and CDR2 are LNHDA and SQIVND (reference sequence). CDR3 sequence (DNA): TGTGCCAGTAGAACAGGGACAACCCGGAACACTGAAGCTTTCTTT. Its protein is CASRTGTTRNTEAFF. The variable domain in full, with the rest retrieved from reference TRBV19 and TRBJ1-1, is DGGITQSPKYLFRKEGQNVTLSCEQNLNHDAMYWYRQDPGQGLRLIYYSQIVNDFQKGDIAEGYSVSREKKESFPLTVTSAQKNPTAFYLCASRTGTTRNTEAFFGQGTRLTVV.

V gene TRBV6-2 or TRBV6-3 combines with J gene TRBJ2-2; 9 bases fit TRBD2. Germline trimming cut 2 bases from V and 0 bases from J; bases unmatched to any gene: 7. The CDR3 extends over 18 amino acids. Germline V gene sequence: CDR1 MNHEY, CDR2 SVGEGT. This CDR3 is CASSYRGLAVANTGELFF. CDR3 bases: TGTGCCAGCAGTTACAGGGGACTAGCAGTCGCGAACACCGGGGAGCTGTTTTTT.

The chain couples TRBV28 to TRBJ2-7; 9 positions agree with TRBD1. Germline V gene data show CDR1 as MDHEN and CDR2 as SYDVKM. V lost 6 bases to trimming and J lost 5 bases; unmatched junction nucleotides: 5. This CDR3 comprises 13 residues. CDR3 sequence: CASSWDRENEQYF. DNA for the CDR3: TGTGCCAGCAGCTGGGACAGGGAGAACGAGCAGTACTTC. The full variable domain, rest sourced from reference TRBV28 and TRBJ2-7, is DVKVTQSSRYLVKRTGEKVFLECVQDMDHENMFWYRQDPGLGLRLIYFSYDVKMKEKGDIPEGYSVSREKKERFSLILESASTNQTSMYLCASSWDRENEQYFGPGTRLTVT.

This clone was detected only a few times. The gene calls are TRBV5-4 and TRBJ2-7; 12 bases line up with TRBD1. CDR3 length: 18 residues. Germline CDR1 is SGHNT and CDR2 is YYREEE (reference sequence). V shed 4 bases, J shed 0 bases, and the junction held 11 bases outside the gene matches. The CDR3 is CASSARDRGPPGSYEQYF. CDR3 in DNA: TGTGCCAGCAGCGCCCGGGACAGGGGGCCACCGGGCTCCTACGAGCAGTACTTC.

The CDR3 here is CASTYPGQGEAFF. CDR3 bases: TGTGCCAGCACCTATCCGGGACAGGGTGAAGCTTTCTTT. The gene calls are TRBV28 and TRBJ1-1; 9 bases fit TRBD1. Germline CDR1 reads MDHEN; CDR2 reads SYDVKM. This CDR3 contains 13 residues. The V and J ends lost 7 bases and 7 bases, in that order; junction bases with no gene match: 7.

CDR3 residues: CASSSQTGALGYTF. The CDR3 DNA sequence: TGTGCCAGCAGCTCCCAAACAGGGGCTTTGGGCTACACCTTC. V usage is TRBV11-1 and J usage is TRBJ1-2; TRBD1 matches 7 bases. CDR3 size: 14 residues. CDR1 SGHAT and CDR2 FQDESV come from the germline V gene (reference sequence). The V and J ends lost 4 bases and 8 bases, in that order; junction bases with no gene match: 10.

The chain joins TRBV5-6 to TRBJ1-4, with D hard to call. The CDR3 runs to 14 residues. Germline V gene lookup returns CDR1 SGHDT and CDR2 YYEEEE. Deletions cut 4 bases from V and 6 bases from J, with 13 bases between. DNA for the CDR3: TGTGCCAGCAGCCCGGGATCCCCGGATGAAAAACTGTTTTTT. Its protein is CASSPGSPDEKLFF.

The V and J genes are TRBV6-5 and TRBJ2-1; TRBD2 aligns across 9 bases. The length of the CDR3 is 16 residues. Looked up from germline, CDR1 is MNHEY and CDR2 is SVGAGI. J gave up 5 bases and V 4 bases, and 9 bases lay outside the gene matches. The CDR3 DNA reads as TGTGCCAGCAGTTGGGGGAGCGGGAGGCCCGACAATGAGCAGTTCTTC. As protein: CASSWGSGRPDNEQFF.

The rearrangement joins TRBV13 to TRBJ2-1, with 10 nucleotides matching TRBD1. Germline-derived CDR1 and CDR2 are PRHDT and FYEKMQ (reference sequence). There are 17 residues in the CDR3. Trimming cost V 3 bases and J 5 bases; bases outside gene matches: 10. CDR3 in amino acids: CASSLALGQGNNNEQFF. Written as DNA, the CDR3 is TGTGCCAGCAGCTTGGCCCTGGGACAGGGGAATAACAATGAGCAGTTCTTC.

The chain is built from TRBV19 and TRBJ1-2, with unresolved D. V lost 1 base and J 3 bases, leaving 9 bases between the germline ends. Germline CDR1 reads LNHDA; CDR2 reads SQIVND (reference sequence). The CDR3 has 14 residues. CDR3 DNA sequence: TGTGCCAGTAGTATAGTCGGCAGGCACTATGGCTACACCTTC. The encoded protein is CASSIVGRHYGYTF.

The chain carries TRBV27 and TRBJ1-6, with a possible D match to TRBD1 (6 bases). The CDR3 loop spans 14 amino acids. Deletions cut 1 base from V and 8 bases from J, with 9 bases between. Germline values: CDR1 MNHEY, CDR2 SMNVEV (reference sequence). The CDR3 DNA follows: TGTGCCAGCAGTTTATGGACAGAGCATTCACCCCTCCACTTT. Protein: CASSLWTEHSPLHF.

The chain uses TRBV6-4 and TRBJ1-5; 9 bases are a match to TRBD1. The V gene's germline CDR1 is MRHNA and CDR2 SNTAGT. The junction had 8 bases not matched to a gene; V was cut back by 7 bases and J by 4 bases. The length of the CDR3 is 15 residues. The CDR3 protein is CASTEGQGRNQPQHF. For the CDR3, the DNA is TGTGCCAGCACCGAGGGACAGGGACGGAATCAGCCCCAGCATTTT.

V gene TRBV4-3 combines with J gene TRBJ2-7, with D perhaps matching TRBD2 (5 bases). Germline assignment: CDR1 LGHNA and CDR2 YSLEER. The CDR3 is 15 amino acids. Deletions cut 5 bases from V and 0 bases from J, with 14 bases between. CDR3 sequence reads: CASSSTSGSSYEQYF. The CDR3 DNA follows: TGCGCCAGCAGCTCAACCTCGGGGAGCTCCTACGAGCAGTACTTC.

The V and J genes are TRBV7-2 and TRBJ2-5; unclear D gene. This CDR3 region has 14 residues. V was trimmed by 2 bases and J by 4 bases, leaving 11 bases between them. Germline V gene sequence: CDR1 SGHTA, CDR2 FQGNSA. This CDR3 reads CASSLSRSRETQYF. In DNA, the CDR3 is TGTGCCAGCAGCTTAAGTAGAAGTAGAGAGACCCAGTACTTC.

This clone occurred once. V usage is TRBV7-9 and J usage is TRBJ2-3; weak D call: TRBD2 (7 bases). Trimming removed 0 bases at V and 3 bases at J, with 13 bases between. Germline V gene data show CDR1 as SEHNR and CDR2 as FQNEAQ (reference sequence). This CDR3 contains 16 residues. This chain's CDR3 is CASSLATGRGTDTQYF. CDR3 nucleotide sequence: TGTGCCAGCAGCTTAGCCACAGGGCGGGGGACAGATACGCAGTATTTT.

The gene calls are TRBV2 and TRBJ2-1, with TRBD2 as a possible D gene (5 bases). Germline values: CDR1 SNHLY, CDR2 FYNNEI. With 7 bases removed from V and 0 bases from J, the gap between germline ends came to 16 bases. The CDR3 sequence is 16 residues long. The CDR3 bases are TGTGCCAGCAACCCTCGAGCGGAAAGCTCCTACAATGAGCAGTTCTTC. It yields the protein CASNPRAESSYNEQFF.

This sequence joins TRBV29-1 and TRBJ1-1, with 8 bases identical to TRBD1. The J segment lost 10 bases and the V segment lost 5 bases, leaving 12 bases of the junction unmatched. Germline loops: CDR1 SQVTM, CDR2 ANQGSEA. The CDR3 is 13 residues long. CDR3 residues: CSVTVDRVGGAFF. The CDR3 DNA follows: TGCAGCGTTACAGTGGACAGGGTGGGGGGAGCTTTCTTT. Variable domain in full (rest from reference TRBV29-1 and TRBJ1-1): SAVISQKPSRDICQRGTSLTIQCQVDSQVTMMFWYRQQPGQSLTLIATANQGSEATYESGFVIDKFPISRPNLTFSTLTVSNMSPEDSSIYLCSVTVDRVGGAFFGQGTRLTVV.

The chain joins TRBV6-5 to TRBJ1-1, with TRBD1 matching over 7 bases. The CDR3 covers 13 residues. Germline-derived CDR1 and CDR2 are MNHEY and SVGAGI. V gave up 7 bases and J gave up 5 bases; unmatched junction bases: 7. The CDR3 nucleotides are TGTGCCAGCACTCAGGGGGTCGGGACTGAAGCTTTCTTT. Its protein is CASTQGVGTEAFF.

The rearrangement links TRBV2 to TRBJ1-5; D ambiguous. Trimming removed 4 bases from V and 0 bases from J, with 10 bases in between. This CDR3 is 15 amino acids long. Germline V gives CDR1 SNHLY, CDR2 FYNNEI. DNA of the CDR3: TGTGCCAGCAGTGGTATCGAACTTAGCAATCAGCCCCAGCATTTT. Its protein product is CASSGIELSNQPQHF.